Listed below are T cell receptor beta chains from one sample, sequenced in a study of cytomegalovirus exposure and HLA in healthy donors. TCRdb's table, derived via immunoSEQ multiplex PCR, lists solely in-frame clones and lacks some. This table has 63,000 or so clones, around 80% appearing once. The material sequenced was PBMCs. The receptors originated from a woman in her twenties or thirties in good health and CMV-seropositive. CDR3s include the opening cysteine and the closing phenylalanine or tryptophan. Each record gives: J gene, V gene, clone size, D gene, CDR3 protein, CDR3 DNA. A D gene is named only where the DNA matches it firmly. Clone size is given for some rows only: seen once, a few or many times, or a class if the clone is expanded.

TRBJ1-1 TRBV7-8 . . CASSPRTRILGTEAFF TGTGCCAGCAGCCCCCGGACACGAATTTTGGGCACTGAAGCTTTCTTT
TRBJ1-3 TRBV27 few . CASSLTGIPDISGNTIYF TGTGCCAGCAGTTTGACCGGAATCCCGGACATCTCTGGAAACACCATATATTTT
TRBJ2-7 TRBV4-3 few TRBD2 CASSQELAEAYEQYF TGCGCCAGCAGCCAAGAGCTAGCGGAGGCCTACGAGCAGTACTTC
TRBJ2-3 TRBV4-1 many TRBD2 CASSQGKGLATDTQYF TGCGCCAGCAGCCAAGGAAAGGGACTAGCGACAGATACGCAGTATTTT
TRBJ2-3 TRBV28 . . CASSLGSREQYF TGTGCCAGCAGTTTAGGTTCGAGGGAGCAGTATTTT
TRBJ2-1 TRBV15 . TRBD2 CATSRERALAGYNEQFF TGTGCCACCAGCAGAGAGCGTGCACTAGCGGGATACAATGAGCAGTTCTTC
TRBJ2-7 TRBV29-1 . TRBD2 CSVAFRPSGDEQYF TGCAGCGTTGCTTTCCGGCCTAGCGGAGACGAGCAGTACTTC
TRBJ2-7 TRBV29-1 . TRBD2 CSVLSSGNLFEQYF TGCAGCGTTCTGTCTAGCGGGAACCTGTTTGAGCAGTACTTC
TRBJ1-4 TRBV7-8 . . CASSLSGESHEKLFF TGTGCCAGCAGCTTATCAGGGGAGAGTCATGAAAAACTGTTTTTT
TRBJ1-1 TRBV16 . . CASSQRGLENTEAFF TGTGCCAGCAGCCAAAGGGGTTTGGAGAACACTGAAGCTTTCTTT
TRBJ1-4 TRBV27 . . CASSLRRVNEKLFF TGTGCCAGCAGTCTTCGCAGGGTTAATGAAAAACTGTTTTTT
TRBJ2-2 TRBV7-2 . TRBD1 CASSSTGADTGELFF TGTGCCAGCAGCTCGACAGGGGCGGACACCGGGGAGCTGTTTTTT
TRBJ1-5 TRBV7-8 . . CASSPRRGGNSNQPQHF TGTGCCAGCAGCCCCAGAAGGGGGGGGAATAGCAATCAGCCCCAGCATTTT
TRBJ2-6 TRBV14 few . CASSRGPANVLTF TGTGCCAGCAGCCGGGGCCCGGCCAACGTCCTGACTTTC